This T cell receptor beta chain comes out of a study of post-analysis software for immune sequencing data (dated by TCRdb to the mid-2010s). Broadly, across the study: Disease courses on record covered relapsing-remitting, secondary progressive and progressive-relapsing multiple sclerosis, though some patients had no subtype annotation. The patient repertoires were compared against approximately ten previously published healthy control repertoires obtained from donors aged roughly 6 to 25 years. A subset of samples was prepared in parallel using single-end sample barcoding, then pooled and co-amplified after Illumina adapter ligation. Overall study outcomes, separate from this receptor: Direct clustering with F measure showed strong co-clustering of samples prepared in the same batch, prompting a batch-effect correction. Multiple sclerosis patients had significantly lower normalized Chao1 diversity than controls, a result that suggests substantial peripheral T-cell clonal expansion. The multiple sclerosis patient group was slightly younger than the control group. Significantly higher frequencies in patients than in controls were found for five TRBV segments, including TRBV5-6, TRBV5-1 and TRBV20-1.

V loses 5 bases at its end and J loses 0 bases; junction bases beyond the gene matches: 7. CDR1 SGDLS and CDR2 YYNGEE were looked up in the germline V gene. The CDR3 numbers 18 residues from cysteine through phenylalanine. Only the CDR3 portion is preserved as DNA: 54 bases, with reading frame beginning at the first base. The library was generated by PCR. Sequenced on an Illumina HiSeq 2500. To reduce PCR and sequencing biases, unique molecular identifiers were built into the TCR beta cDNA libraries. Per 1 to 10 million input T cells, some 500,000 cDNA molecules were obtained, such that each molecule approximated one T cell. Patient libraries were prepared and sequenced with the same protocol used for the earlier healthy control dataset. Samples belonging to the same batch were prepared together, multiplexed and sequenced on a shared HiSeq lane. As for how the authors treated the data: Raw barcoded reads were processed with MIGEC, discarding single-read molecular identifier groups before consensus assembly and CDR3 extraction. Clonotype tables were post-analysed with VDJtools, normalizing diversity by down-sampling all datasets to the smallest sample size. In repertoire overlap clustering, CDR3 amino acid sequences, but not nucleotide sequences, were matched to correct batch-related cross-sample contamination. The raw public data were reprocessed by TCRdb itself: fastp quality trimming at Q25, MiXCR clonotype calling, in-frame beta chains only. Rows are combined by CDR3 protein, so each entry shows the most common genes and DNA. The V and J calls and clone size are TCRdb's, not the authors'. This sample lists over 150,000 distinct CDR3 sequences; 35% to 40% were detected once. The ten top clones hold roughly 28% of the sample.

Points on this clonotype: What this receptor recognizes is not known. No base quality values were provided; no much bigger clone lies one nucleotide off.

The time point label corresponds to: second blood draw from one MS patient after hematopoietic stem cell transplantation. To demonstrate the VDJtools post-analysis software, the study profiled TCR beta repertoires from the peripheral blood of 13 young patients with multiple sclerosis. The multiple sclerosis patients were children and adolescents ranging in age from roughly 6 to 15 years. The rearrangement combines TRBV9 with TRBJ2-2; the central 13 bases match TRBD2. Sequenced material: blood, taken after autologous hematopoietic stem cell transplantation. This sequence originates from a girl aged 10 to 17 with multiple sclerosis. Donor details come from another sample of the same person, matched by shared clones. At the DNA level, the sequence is TGTGCCAGCAGTGCGGGACTAGCGGGAAAAACGAACACCGGGGAGCTGTTTTTT. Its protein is CASSAGLAGKTNTGELFF.